These T cell receptor beta chains were read from a single sample in a study of cytomegalovirus exposure and HLA in healthy donors. The assay was immunoSEQ multiplex PCR, and TCRdb's table has in-frame clones only and misses some. The table lists 200,000 to 250,000 clones, roughly 88% of them singletons. The sequencing input was PBMCs. These receptors all come from a woman aged 25 to 39 in good health and CMV-seropositive. The CDR3 runs from the conserved cysteine through the conserved F or W. The D gene is left open where the match is weak. Clone size is shown for a subset of rows, as once, few, many or a class of expanded clone.

V	J	size	D	CDR3	DNA
TRBV5-1	TRBJ1-2	.	.	CASSPEFSNGYTF	TGCGCCAGCAGCCCGGAGTTCTCCAATGGCTACACCTTC
TRBV5-8	TRBJ2-5	.	TRBD2	CATGLTETQYF	TGTGCCACGGGACTAACGGAGACCCAGTACTTC
TRBV2	TRBJ2-7	.	TRBD2	CASRREGQVYEQYF	TGTGCCAGCAGGAGGGAGGGGCAGGTCTACGAGCAGTACTTC
TRBV25-1	TRBJ2-3	.	TRBD2	CASSEKGLAGVPDTQYF	TGTGCCAGCAGTGAAAAGGGGCTAGCGGGAGTCCCAGATACGCAGTATTTT
TRBV6-4	TRBJ2-1	.	TRBD2	CASSVRTSGYNEQFF	TGTGCCAGCAGTGTCCGGACTAGCGGATACAATGAGCAGTTCTTC
TRBV6-1	TRBJ1-1	.	TRBD1	CASSEPGQGPTNTEAFF	TGTGCCAGCAGTGAGCCGGGACAGGGGCCAACGAACACTGAAGCTTTCTTT
TRBV30	TRBJ1-1	.	TRBD1	CAWKSGTGFKAFF	TGTGCCTGGAAATCCGGGACAGGGTTTAAAGCTTTCTTT
TRBV28	TRBJ1-2	.	.	CASSPSESAYGYTF	TGTGCCAGCAGTCCCTCAGAGAGTGCATATGGCTACACCTTC
TRBV5-1	TRBJ2-5	.	.	CASSPGHGAQYF	TGCGCCAGCAGCCCGGGCCACGGGGCCCAGTACTTC
TRBV7-6	TRBJ2-7	once	TRBD2	CASSLTTSGGYEQYF	TGTGCCAGCAGCTTAACGACTAGCGGAGGTTACGAGCAGTACTTC
TRBV4-3	TRBJ2-7	.	TRBD1	CASSQERFGTGGYEQYF	TGCGCCAGCAGCCAAGAAAGGTTTGGGACAGGGGGCTACGAGCAGTACTTC
TRBV28	TRBJ2-7	.	.	CASSLYDEQYF	TGTGCCAGCAGTTTATACGACGAGCAGTACTTC
TRBV18	TRBJ2-2	.	.	CASHKTPLGNTGELFF	TGTGCCAGCCATAAAACCCCCTTGGGGAACACCGGGGAGCTGTTTTTT
TRBV2	TRBJ2-7	.	.	CASSDGYEQYF	TGTGCCAGCAGTGACGGCTACGAGCAGTACTTC
TRBV27	TRBJ2-2	.	.	CASSPLGTVLTGELFF	TGTGCCAGCAGCCCTCTTGGTACGGTTCTCACCGGGGAGCTGTTTTTT
TRBV2	TRBJ2-5	.	.	CASSEGAGYQETQYF	TGTGCCAGCAGTGAAGGTGCAGGGTACCAAGAGACCCAGTACTTC
TRBV9	TRBJ1-2	.	.	CASSVASDGYTF	TGTGCCAGCAGCGTAGCTTCAGATGGCTACACCTTC
TRBV6-5	TRBJ2-6	.	.	CASSWGSGANVLTF	TGTGCCAGCAGCTGGGGCTCTGGGGCCAACGTCCTGACTTTC
TRBV20-1	TRBJ1-1	.	.	CSARRDTEAFF	TGCAGTGCTAGGAGGGACACTGAAGCTTTCTTT
TRBV6-1	TRBJ2-6	.	.	CASFDYSGANVLTF	TGTGCCAGCTTTGACTACTCTGGGGCCAACGTCCTGACTTTC
TRBV25-1	TRBJ2-7	.	.	CASSDPRDVGYEQYF	TGTGCCAGCAGTGACCCCAGGGATGTCGGCTACGAGCAGTACTTC
TRBV11-3	TRBJ2-2	.	TRBD1	CASRRQGDTGELFF	TGTGCCAGCAGGAGACAGGGAGACACCGGGGAGCTGTTTTTT
TRBV25-1	TRBJ2-7	.	.	CASSAAYEQYF	TGTGCCAGCAGTGCGGCCTACGAGCAGTACTTC
TRBV2	TRBJ1-2	.	TRBD1	CANSQGAYGYTF	TGTGCCAACTCACAGGGGGCCTATGGCTACACCTTC
TRBV5-1	TRBJ2-1	.	.	CASSLVQEIYNEQFF	TGCGCCAGCAGCTTGGTGCAGGAGATCTACAATGAGCAGTTCTTC
TRBV27	TRBJ2-1	.	TRBD2	CASSLYSGLAANEQFF	TGTGCCAGCAGTTTGTACTCGGGACTAGCGGCCAATGAGCAGTTCTTC
TRBV21-1	TRBJ2-2	.	.	CASSKGPDLSGRTGELFF	TGTGCCAGCAGCAAAGGTCCGGATCTTTCAGGGAGAACCGGGGAGCTGTTTTTT
TRBV4-2	TRBJ2-4	.	.	CASSQDSLAKNIQYF	TGTGCCAGCAGCCAGGACAGTTTAGCCAAAAACATTCAGTACTTC